Below, 20 T cell receptor beta chains from the same sample are listed, as sequenced in a study of blood T cell repertoires in COVID-19. Sequenced by immunoSEQ multiplex PCR; TCRdb stores in-frame clones only, minus some. The table shows roughly 280,000 clones, with around nine tenths occurring only once. The source material was peripheral blood. The receptors were gathered from a man aged 25-40 years with active or convalescent COVID-19.

The CDR3 DNA reads TGTGCCAGCAGCCCGAACAGGGTCGCTGAAGCTTTCTTT. Its protein is CASSPNRVAEAFF. This rearrangement joins TRBV12-3 or TRBV12-4 to TRBJ1-1; TRBD1 might be the D (6 bases). The CDR3 runs 13 residues. Trimming took off 6 bases at V and 6 bases at J, with 14 bases between the two ends.

The chain carries TRBV4-1 and TRBJ1-1; perhaps TRBD1 as D (6 bases). The length of the CDR3 is 14 residues. Trimming left V 5 bases short and J 0 bases short, with 10 bases between. Germline CDR1 MGHRA, CDR2 YSYEKL. CDR3 region: CASSVGQMNTEAFF. The CDR3 coding sequence is TGCGCCAGCAGCGTCGGACAGATGAACACTGAAGCTTTCTTT.

J is TRBJ1-6 and V is TRBV6-2 or TRBV6-3, with 12 bases identical to TRBD1. V lost 5 bases and J lost 4; bases outside the gene matches: 9. This CDR3 is 18 amino acids long. Germline V lookup: CDR1 MNHEY, CDR2 SVGEGT. CDR3 region: CASSRDRGLPGYNSPLHF. DNA for the CDR3: TGTGCCAGCAGTCGGGACAGGGGGCTACCCGGGTATAATTCACCCCTCCACTTT.

The chain joins TRBV10-2 to TRBJ2-3, with TRBD2 matching over 8 bases. This CDR3 has 16 residues. The germline V gene encodes CDR1 WSHSY and CDR2 SAAADI. V was clipped by 10 bases and J by 0 bases; unmatched bases: 12. The CDR3 DNA reads TGCGCCACCTTGTCCCAGCGGGGGACTAGCACAGATACGCAGTATTTT. The encoded protein is CATLSQRGTSTDTQYF.

The chain employs TRBV18 and TRBJ2-5; 8 nucleotides match TRBD1. The CDR3 has 14 amino acids. J lost 4 bases, V lost 3 bases, and 4 bases had no gene match. Germline loops: CDR1 KGHSH, CDR2 LQKENI. The CDR3 region has the DNA TGTGCCAGCTCACCCGCGACAGGGGTAGAGACCCAGTACTTC. Its protein product is CASSPATGVETQYF.

The J gene is TRBJ1-1, the V gene TRBV5-5; D is perhaps TRBD1 (6 bases). The CDR3 sequence is 14 residues long. Trimming removed 3 bases from V and 1 base from J, with 10 bases in between. Germline V lookup: CDR1 SGHKS, CDR2 YYEKEE (reference sequence). CDR3 nucleotides: TGTGCCAGCAGCTCAGTGGACAGGAACACTGAAGCTTTCTTT. Its translation: CASSSVDRNTEAFF.

V usage is TRBV7-2 and J usage is TRBJ1-2; 7 bases fit TRBD1. The CDR3 extends over 13 amino acids. The germline CDR1 and CDR2 sequences are SGHTA and FQGNSA. J lost 8 bases, V lost 5 bases, and 8 bases had no gene match. The DNA for the CDR3 is TGTGCCAGCAGCCTAGGGACAGCTTACGGCTACACCTTC. Translating it yields CASSLGTAYGYTF.

The V and J genes are TRBV3-1 (or the pseudogene TRBV3-2) and TRBJ2-3; D possibly corresponds to TRBD1 (6 bases). The length of the CDR3 is 13 residues. CDR1 and CDR2 from the germline V gene are LGHDT and YNNKEL (reference sequence). The V gene lost 1 base and the J gene lost 6 bases, with 8 bases spanning the gap. The CDR3 bases are TGTGCCAGCAGCCAAGGGGGGCTGGATACGCAGTATTTT. It codes for CASSQGGLDTQYF.

The chain carries TRBV5-1 and TRBJ2-3; 8 positions agree with TRBD1. Germline assignment: CDR1 SGHRS and CDR2 YFSETQ. The trim removed 3 bases at V and 2 bases at J, leaving 8 bases unmatched. The CDR3 has 16 amino acids. CDR3 DNA sequence: TGCGCCAGCAGCTCGGACGGACAGGGAACCACAGATACGCAGTATTTT. Amino acids: CASSSDGQGTTDTQYF.

The rearrangement links TRBV5-4 to TRBJ2-3; weak D call: TRBD2 (6 bases). Trimming removed 4 bases at V and 6 bases at J, with 18 bases between. CDR3 length equals 15 residues. The V gene's germline CDR1 is SGHNT and CDR2 YYREEE (reference sequence). The CDR3 sequence is CASSQVGGRTDTQYF. DNA of the CDR3: TGTGCCAGCAGCCAAGTGGGGGGACGGACTGATACGCAGTATTTT.

V and J are TRBV6-5 and TRBJ2-7, with D perhaps TRBD1 (6 bases). V lost 6 bases to trimming and J lost 2 bases, with 14 bases between them. CDR1 is MNHEY, CDR2 SVGAGI, per germline. The CDR3 covers 14 residues. CDR3 amino acids: CASSGTRNTYEQYF. CDR3 bases: TGTGCCAGCAGCGGGACAAGGAATACCTACGAGCAGTACTTC.

This chain links TRBV5-6 with TRBJ1-6, with D possibly matching TRBD1 (5 bases). Per germline, CDR1 SGHDT and CDR2 YYEEEE. This CDR3 is 14 amino acids long. Trimming shortened V by 0 bases and J by 7 bases, and 8 bases separated the two germline ends. CDR3 sequence: CASSLAGDNSPLHF. The CDR3 DNA sequence: TGTGCCAGCAGCTTGGCGGGGGACAATTCACCCCTCCACTTT.

The CDR3, as DNA: TGCGCCAGCAGCCACGGGACAGGGACTAATGAAAAACTGTTTTTT. Amino acid sequence: CASSHGTGTNEKLFF. The chain is built from TRBV10-1 and TRBJ1-4; 9 nucleotides agree with TRBD1. Germline lookup yields CDR1 WNHNN and CDR2 SYGVQD (reference sequence). This CDR3 is 15 amino acids long. V lost 6 bases and J lost 2; bases outside the gene matches: 4.

This clone was seen once. The rearrangement links TRBV7-2 to TRBJ2-7; D is undetermined. The CDR3 contains 16 residues. Germline CDR1 and CDR2: SGHTA and FQGNSA. The ends were cut back, 3 bases at V and 2 bases at J, with 17 bases in the middle. Written as DNA, the CDR3 is TGTGCCAGCAGCTTCGGTCGAGACCAGGTAGCCTACGAGCAGTACTTC. As protein: CASSFGRDQVAYEQYF.

The chain couples TRBV14 to TRBJ2-3; maybe TRBD2 (5 bases). Germline V CDR1 and CDR2: SGHDN, FVKESK. The CDR3 is 15 amino acids. Trimming removed 3 bases at V and 2 bases at J, with 12 bases between. The CDR3 reads CASSQRVPFTDTQYF. The CDR3 nucleotides are TGTGCCAGCAGCCAGAGGGTGCCCTTCACAGATACGCAGTATTTT. The full variable domain, rest sourced from reference TRBV14 and TRBJ2-3, is EAGVTQFPSHSVIEKGQTVTLRCDPISGHDNLYWYRRVMGKEIKFLLHFVKESKQDESGMPNNRFLAERTGGTYSTLKVQPAELEDSGVYFCASSQRVPFTDTQYFGPGTRLTVL.

This clone came up a few times. The V and J genes are TRBV5-5 and TRBJ1-2, with D tentatively TRBD1 (5 bases). The V gene lost 5 bases and the J gene lost 7 bases, with 18 bases spanning the gap. From germline, CDR1 is SGHKS and CDR2 YYEKEE (reference sequence). This CDR3 is 14 amino acids long. CDR3 sequence reads: CASRRGSYASGYTF. CDR3 nucleotides: TGTGCCAGCAGGCGGGGGAGCTATGCTAGTGGCTACACCTTC.

The chain recombines TRBV5-4 with TRBJ1-1; TRBD1 aligns across 8 bases. V shed 5 bases and J 6 bases; nucleotides not matched to a gene: 3. Germline-derived CDR1 and CDR2 are SGHNT and YYREEE (reference sequence). This CDR3 contains 12 residues. CDR3 protein: CASRATGAEAFF. The DNA of the CDR3 is TGTGCCAGCAGGGCGACAGGGGCTGAAGCTTTCTTT.

The chain has TRBV6-2 or TRBV6-3 and TRBJ1-4, with D possibly being TRBD1 (6 bases). The ends were cut back, 5 bases at V and 14 bases at J, with 21 bases in the middle. CDR3 size: 14 residues. The germline CDR1 and CDR2 sequences are MNHEY and SVGEGT. CDR3 amino acids: CASSRHEGGTVLFF. The CDR3 DNA follows: TGTGCCAGCAGTCGTCATGAGGGGGGGACCGTCCTGTTTTTT.

The chain joins TRBV7-8 to TRBJ2-2, with TRBD1 matching over 11 bases. The CDR3 contains 16 residues. The germline V gene has CDR1 SGHVS and CDR2 FQNEAQ. The ends lost 1 base at V and 7 bases at J; junction bases unmatched: 5. CDR3 in amino acids: CASSLGGQGVSGELFF. The CDR3 region has the DNA TGTGCCAGCAGCTTAGGGGGACAGGGGGTTAGCGGGGAGCTGTTTTTT.

CDR3 bases: TGTGCCAGCAGCCCCACCCCGGCTGGAGTGGGCACTGAAGCTTTCTTT. Encoded protein: CASSPTPAGVGTEAFF. The V gene is TRBV7-9, the J gene TRBJ1-1; D gene ambiguous. Trimming left V 5 bases short and J 4 bases short, with 20 bases between. The CDR3 has 16 residues. Germline assignment: CDR1 SEHNR and CDR2 FQNEAQ (reference sequence).